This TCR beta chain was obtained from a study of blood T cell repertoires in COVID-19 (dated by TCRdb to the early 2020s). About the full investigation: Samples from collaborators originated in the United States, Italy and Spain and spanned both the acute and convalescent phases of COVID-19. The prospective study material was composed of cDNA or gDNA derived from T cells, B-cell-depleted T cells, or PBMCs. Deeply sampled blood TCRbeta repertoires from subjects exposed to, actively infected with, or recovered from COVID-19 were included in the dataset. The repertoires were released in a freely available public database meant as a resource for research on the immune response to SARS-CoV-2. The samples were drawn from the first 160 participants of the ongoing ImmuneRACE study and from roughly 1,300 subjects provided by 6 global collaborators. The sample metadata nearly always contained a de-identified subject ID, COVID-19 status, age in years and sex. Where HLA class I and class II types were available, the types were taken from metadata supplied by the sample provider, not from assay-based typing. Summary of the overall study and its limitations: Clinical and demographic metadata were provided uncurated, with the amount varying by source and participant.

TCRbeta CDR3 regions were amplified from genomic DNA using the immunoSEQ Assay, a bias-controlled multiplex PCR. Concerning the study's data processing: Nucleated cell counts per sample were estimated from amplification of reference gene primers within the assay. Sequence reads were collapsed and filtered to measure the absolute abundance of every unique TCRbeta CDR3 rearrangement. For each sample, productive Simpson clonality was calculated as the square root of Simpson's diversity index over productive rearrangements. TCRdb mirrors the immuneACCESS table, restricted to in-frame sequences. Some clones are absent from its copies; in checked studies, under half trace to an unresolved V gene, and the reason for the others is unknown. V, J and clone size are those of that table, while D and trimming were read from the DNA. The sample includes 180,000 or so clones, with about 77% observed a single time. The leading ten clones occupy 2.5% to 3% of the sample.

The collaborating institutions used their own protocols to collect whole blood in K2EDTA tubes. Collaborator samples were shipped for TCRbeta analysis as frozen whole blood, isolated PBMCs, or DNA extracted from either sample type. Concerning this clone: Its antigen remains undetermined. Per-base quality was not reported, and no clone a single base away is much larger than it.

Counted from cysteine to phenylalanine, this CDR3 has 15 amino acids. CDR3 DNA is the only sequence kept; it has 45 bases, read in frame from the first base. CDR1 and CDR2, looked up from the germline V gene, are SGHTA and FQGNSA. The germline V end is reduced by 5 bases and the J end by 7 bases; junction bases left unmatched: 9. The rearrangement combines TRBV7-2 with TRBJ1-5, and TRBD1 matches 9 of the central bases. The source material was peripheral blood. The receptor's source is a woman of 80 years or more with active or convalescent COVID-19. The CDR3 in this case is CASSTTGGHSQPQHF. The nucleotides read TGTGCCAGCAGCACGACAGGGGGTCACTCCCAGCCCCAGCATTTT.